The rows below give T cell receptor beta chains drawn from one sample of a study of blood T cell repertoires in COVID-19. TCRdb's table, derived via immunoSEQ multiplex PCR, lists solely in-frame clones and lacks some. There are roughly 200,000 clones in the sample; around 88% occur only once, and approximately 4% lies in the top ten. Source material: peripheral blood. These receptors came from a woman in her 30s with acute or convalescent COVID-19. Each CDR3 is given with its conserved first and last residue. D genes are given only for firm matches. Expanded clones are given a class, and other clones once, few, many or no size at all.

V gene,J gene,clone size,D gene,CDR3 DNA,CDR3 protein
TRBV15,TRBJ2-3,-,-,TGTGCCACCAGCAGAGATTGGGGACTTTCCACAGATACGCAGTATTTT,CATSRDWGLSTDTQYF
TRBV5-6,TRBJ1-2,-,TRBD1,TGTGCCAGCAGCTGGGACAGGTTGAACTATGGCTACACCTTC,CASSWDRLNYGYTF
TRBV7-8,TRBJ2-7,-,-,TGTGCCAGCAGCCCCCAGGGGGGACTCGGATACGAGCAGTACTTC,CASSPQGGLGYEQYF
TRBV30,TRBJ2-3,-,-,TGTGCCTCTGGCCTAGGTGGCACAGATACGCAGTATTTT,CASGLGGTDTQYF
TRBV2,TRBJ2-3,once,-,TGTGCCAGCAGTGAGAGTGGTACGCAGTATTTT,CASSESGTQYF
TRBV5-1,TRBJ2-7,-,TRBD1,TGCGCCAGCAGCTTGGGGGACAGGCACTACGAGCAGTACTTC,CASSLGDRHYEQYF
TRBV28,TRBJ1-2,-,-,TGTGCCAGCACGCGGAGACAGGCCCAGTTTTATGATGGCTACACCTTC,CASTRRQAQFYDGYTF
TRBV5-5,TRBJ1-5,-,-,TGTGCCAGCAGCTTGGCAACAGGCGATCAGCCCCAGCATTTT,CASSLATGDQPQHF
TRBV18,TRBJ2-3,-,-,TGTGCCAGCTCACCGTACAGTTCCTATACGCAGTATTTT,CASSPYSSYTQYF
TRBV23-1,TRBJ1-5,-,-,TGCGCCAGCAGTCAATCTCTGCGAAAAAGGGGATATAGCAATCAGCCCCAGCATTTT,CASSQSLRKRGYSNQPQHF
TRBV7-8,TRBJ1-5,-,-,TGTGCCAGCAGCTTATCAAGCGGGATACTTGGGAGCAATCAGCCCCAGCATTTT,CASSLSSGILGSNQPQHF
TRBV6-5,TRBJ2-1,-,-,TGTGCCAGCAGTCTCTCTGGCGGGACCTACAATGAGCAGTTCTTC,CASSLSGGTYNEQFF
TRBV19,TRBJ2-3,-,TRBD2,TGTGCCAGTAGTATGCCGGGAGGGGGTGGAGATACGCAGTATTTT,CASSMPGGGGDTQYF
TRBV5-1,TRBJ2-2,-,-,TGCGCCAGCAGCATCAGGGTTGGGGAGCTGTTTTTT,CASSIRVGELFF
TRBV9,TRBJ2-1,-,-,TGTGCCAGCAGCGTAGGCACTTTCGATTACAATGAGCAGTTCTTC,CASSVGTFDYNEQFF
TRBV4-2,TRBJ2-3,-,-,TGTGCCAGCAGCCAAGGGACGGCGGGATGGACAGATACGCAGTATTTT,CASSQGTAGWTDTQYF
TRBV2,TRBJ2-2,-,-,TGTGCCATCCCAGGGAACACCGGGGAGCTGTTTTTT,CAIPGNTGELFF
TRBV2,TRBJ1-3,-,-,TGTGCCAGCAACGGGATTTTAGGAAACACCATATATTTT,CASNGILGNTIYF
TRBV28,TRBJ2-4,-,-,TGTGCCAGCAATTTCGGTCGGGGCATTCAGTACTTC,CASNFGRGIQYF
TRBV4-1,TRBJ1-2,-,-,TGCGCCAGCAGCCAAGGGCAATTACAGGGCCTGTATGGCTACACCTTC,CASSQGQLQGLYGYTF
TRBV12-5,TRBJ1-5,-,-,TGTGCTAGTGGTTCAACAGTTTATAGCAATCAGCCCCAGCATTTT,CASGSTVYSNQPQHF
TRBV19,TRBJ1-2,-,-,TGTGCCAGTAGTATGGGGGGAAAATATGGCTACACCTTC,CASSMGGKYGYTF
TRBV28,TRBJ1-1,once,TRBD1,TGTGCCAGCAGTCCACCTGACAGGGACCACACTGAAGCTTTCTTT,CASSPPDRDHTEAFF
TRBV12-3/TRBV12-4,TRBJ2-1,-,TRBD2,TGTGCCAGCAGCGGAGGACTAGACAAGTTCTTC,CASSGGLDKFF
TRBV14,TRBJ2-4,-,-,TGTGCCAGCAGCCAAGGTCTCGGGAACATTCAGTACTTC,CASSQGLGNIQYF
TRBV7-9,TRBJ2-7,-,-,TGTGCCAGCAGCTCCTACTACGAGCAGTACTTC,CASSSYYEQYF
TRBV28,TRBJ1-1,once,TRBD1,TGTGCCAGCAGTTTAGGGACAGGGAACACTGAAGCTTTCTTT,CASSLGTGNTEAFF
TRBV5-6,TRBJ1-1,-,-,TGTGCCAGCAGCTCCGGGAACACTGAAGCTTTCTTT,CASSSGNTEAFF
TRBV6-5,TRBJ1-6,-,-,TGTGCCAGCAGCCGGGACAATTACTCACCCCTCCACTTT,CASSRDNYSPLHF
TRBV6-5,TRBJ2-1,-,TRBD2,TGTGCCAGTAGGAGGGAGGGCCTCAATGAGCAGTTCTTC,CASRREGLNEQFF
TRBV30,TRBJ1-6,-,-,TGTGCCTGGAGTGTAGGGGGAGAGGCACCCCTCCACTTT,CAWSVGGEAPLHF
TRBV9,TRBJ2-2,-,-,TGTGCCAGCAGCGTACGCACCAACGGCGGGGAGCTGTTTTTT,CASSVRTNGGELFF
TRBV7-8,TRBJ2-7,once,-,TGTGCCAGCAGCTTGACGGGCGAGCAGTACTTC,CASSLTGEQYF
TRBV5-1,TRBJ2-3,-,-,TGCGCCAGCAGCTTGCTTAGAGATACGCAGTATTTT,CASSLLRDTQYF
TRBV9,TRBJ2-1,-,TRBD2,TGTGCCAGCAGCCCAACCCGACTAGCGGGGTCCGATGAGCAGTTCTTC,CASSPTRLAGSDEQFF
TRBV5-4,TRBJ2-5,-,TRBD1,TGTGCCAGCAGCACGACAGGGGGCAGGGAGACCCAGTACTTC,CASSTTGGRETQYF
TRBV28,TRBJ1-6,-,-,TGTGCCAGCCGTCTTGAGGGCTCTAATTCACCCCTCCACTTT,CASRLEGSNSPLHF
TRBV2,TRBJ2-7,-,TRBD1,TGTGCCAGCAGAGCCCCGGGACAGGGGATGGTAGGGGGGTCCTACGAGCAGTACTTC,CASRAPGQGMVGGSYEQYF
TRBV2,TRBJ1-2,-,TRBD1,TGTGCCAGCATTCGACAGGGTGGATATGGCTACACCTTC,CASIRQGGYGYTF
TRBV7-9,TRBJ2-2,-,-,TGTGCCAGCAGCTTAGTAGTGGCGGGACTTAGGGAGCTGTTTTTT,CASSLVVAGLRELFF
TRBV5-1,TRBJ2-7,once,TRBD2,TGCGCCAGCAGCCTACTAGCGGGAAGCTACGAGCAGTACTTC,CASSLLAGSYEQYF
TRBV23-1,TRBJ2-1,-,TRBD1,TGCGCCAGCAGTCAATCTAGGGGGGTCAGGGACAGGGGAAAATATGAGCAGTTCTTC,CASSQSRGVRDRGKYEQFF
TRBV7-9,TRBJ2-1,-,TRBD1,TGTGCCAGCAGCTTAGGTGAGACAGGGCTGTTCTTC,CASSLGETGLFF
TRBV7-9,TRBJ1-1,-,TRBD1,TGTGCCAGCAGCTTTGGGACAGGAGTTGAAGCTTTCTTT,CASSFGTGVEAFF
TRBV11-2,TRBJ2-3,-,-,TGTGCCAGCTGGATTGGGACTTACACAGATACGCAGTATTTT,CASWIGTYTDTQYF
TRBV15,TRBJ1-2,-,-,TGTGCCGCCAGCCTCTCGTTATCTTATGGCTACACCTTC,CAASLSLSYGYTF
TRBV27,TRBJ2-2,-,-,TGTGCCAGCAGTTTATCGTCTACCGGGGAGCTGTTTTTT,CASSLSSTGELFF
TRBV7-8,TRBJ1-5,-,TRBD1,TGTGCCAGCAGCTTTTTGACAGGGGCGAATCAGCCCCAGCATTTT,CASSFLTGANQPQHF
TRBV5-5,TRBJ2-6,few,TRBD1,TGTGCCAGCAGCTATACAGGGGGCAGTCTGTCTGGGGCCAACGTCCTGACTTTC,CASSYTGGSLSGANVLTF
TRBV6-5,TRBJ1-1,few,-,TGTGCCAGCTCGAGGATCGAAGCTTTCTTT,CASSRIEAFF
TRBV11-3,TRBJ1-5,-,TRBD1,TGTGCCAGCAGCTTAGGACAGGGGTCCAATCAGCCCCAGCATTTT,CASSLGQGSNQPQHF
TRBV5-3,TRBJ2-1,-,-,TGTGCCAGAAGCTTGGGGAGGACCTTTCACAATGAGCAGTTCTTC,CARSLGRTFHNEQFF
TRBV7-2,TRBJ2-5,few,TRBD2,TGTGCCAGCAGCTTAGCGCCGGGAGGGTGGGAGACCCAGTACTTC,CASSLAPGGWETQYF
TRBV21-1,TRBJ2-5,-,-,TGTGCCAGCCTCCAGGCGGGGCCGGGCTGCCAAGAGACCCAGTACTTC,CASLQAGPGCQETQYF
TRBV19,TRBJ2-3,-,-,TGTGCCAGTAGTATAGATAGTACGGGACACCGCTCAAATACGCAGTATTTT,CASSIDSTGHRSNTQYF
TRBV28,TRBJ1-3,-,TRBD1,TGTGCCAGCAATAGGGACAGGTCAATAAACACCATATATTTT,CASNRDRSINTIYF
TRBV9,TRBJ1-2,-,-,TGTGCCAGCAGTTCCCCACAGGGAGAATTCTATGGCTACACCTTC,CASSSPQGEFYGYTF